The T cell receptor beta chain under discussion was sequenced for a study of T-cell reconstitution after alpha-beta-depleted transplantation in children. The CDR3 consists of 12 residues. V was pared by 8 bases and J by 4 bases, with 14 bases between. The germline gives CDR1 SQVTM, CDR2 ANQGSEA. Library preparation (for TCRbeta) was performed with unique molecular identifiers. TCRdb re-called the PCR reads through MiXCR, storing one row per CDR3 protein. The table has around 250,000 distinct CDR3 sequences, about a tenth seen once. This clonotype was seen only once. Sample: PBMCs from the stem cell graft donor, taken from the stem cell graft. The clonotype originates from a human donor who donated a stem cell graft to a child with SCID. The chain joins TRBV29-1 to TRBJ2-5, with D tentatively TRBD1 (6 bases). CDR3 in amino acids: CSIRQVGETQYF. The CDR3 coding sequence is TGCAGCATACGACAGGTTGGAGAGACCCAGTACTTC.